This section outlines one T cell receptor (beta chain) sequence together with its context. Its specificity is not known. The data originate from a study of OX40 agonist ivuxolimab in advanced cancers. As for the study in general: The drug used for patients, ivuxolimab, was an agonistic anti-OX40 (CD134) antibody. Partial responses were seen in three patients, one with hepatocellular carcinoma and two with cutaneous melanoma. Patients were roughly 83% male with ages about 20 to 79, mean 60. The study's findings and limits: At 0.1 to 3.0 mg/kg and by week 6, clonal expansion occurred in CD4+ and CD8+ blood T cells.

V lost 0 bases and J 10 bases, leaving 7 bases between the germline ends. The CDR3 totals 13 residues. Germline V gene sequence: CDR1 MNHEY, CDR2 SVGAGI. The protocol was immunoSEQ multiplex PCR, while the TCRdb copy is restricted to in-frame clones and leaves out a portion. The repertoire holds around 15,000 clones, less than 90% seen once, with just under 20% in the top ten. This clonotype was sampled from an adult with an advanced solid tumor such as melanoma, head and neck, liver or kidney cancer. This chain links TRBV6-5 with TRBJ1-6; D gene unclear. This sample comprised CD4+ or CD8+ T cells sorted from blood, obtained in a trial of the OX40 agonist ivuxolimab. The CDR3 spells CASSYSYESPLHF. In nucleotides, the CDR3 is TGTGCCAGCAGTTACTCGTATGAATCACCCCTCCACTTT.